The 32 T cell receptor beta chains below come from one sample, sequenced in a study of control samples from healthy donors and cancer patients. Profiling relied on immunoSEQ multiplex PCR, and the TCRdb table lists in-frame clones only, not all of them. Among about 53,000 clones listed, about nine tenths were seen once. Sequencing input: PBMCs. These receptors all come from a man in his fifties or sixties with head and neck cancer.

The chain uses TRBV19 and TRBJ1-1; 7 bases map to TRBD1. The CDR3 is made up of 14 amino acids. V lost 6 bases, J lost 4 bases, and 8 bases stayed unmatched. Germline V gene data show CDR1 as LNHDA and CDR2 as SQIVND (reference sequence). The CDR3: CASSTRAGGTEAFF. CDR3 coding DNA: TGTGCCAGTAGCACGCGGGCAGGGGGCACTGAAGCTTTCTTT.

The V call is TRBV20-1, the J call TRBJ2-2, with 7 bases identical to TRBD2. Germline values: CDR1 DFQATT, CDR2 SNEGSKA (reference sequence). CDR3 size: 13 residues. V lost 3 bases, J lost 6 bases, and 4 bases stayed unmatched. For the CDR3, the DNA is TGCAGTGCTAGTCGGACTAGGGCCGGGGAGCTGTTTTTT. Its translation: CSASRTRAGELFF.

J is TRBJ2-7 and V is TRBV6-2 or TRBV6-3; 7 bases line up with TRBD2. CDR1 MNHEY and CDR2 SVGEGT come from the germline V gene. The CDR3 is 15 amino acids. J lost 7 bases, V lost 0 bases, and 9 bases had no gene match. The DNA for the CDR3 is TGTGCCAGCAGTTACTCGACTAGCTGGAGTTGGGAGCAGTACTTC. It codes for CASSYSTSWSWEQYF.

The chain links TRBV19 to TRBJ1-1; possibly TRBD1 for D (6 bases). Germline CDR1 and CDR2: LNHDA and SQIVND (reference sequence). V lost 4 bases and J lost 1, with 25 bases in between. The CDR3 totals 19 residues. The CDR3 spells CASSSPYYENRESNTEAFF. The CDR3 nucleotides read TGTGCCAGTAGTAGCCCTTACTACGAGAACAGGGAATCGAACACTGAAGCTTTCTTT.

The chain couples TRBV7-9 to TRBJ2-5, with 8 bases identical to TRBD2. The J segment lost 2 bases and the V segment lost 5 bases, leaving 7 bases of the junction unmatched. CDR3 size: 15 residues. The germline gives CDR1 SEHNR, CDR2 FQNEAQ (reference sequence). The CDR3 region is CASSTSTSGQETQYF. The CDR3 DNA follows: TGTGCCAGCAGCACAAGTACTAGCGGACAAGAGACCCAGTACTTC.

This clone was seen only once. The CDR3 region has the DNA TGCGCCAGCAGCCAAGATTTCCTAGCGGGGGGCTATGAGCAGTTCTTC. Its translation: CASSQDFLAGGYEQFF. The chain couples TRBV4-3 to TRBJ2-1; 11 bases map to TRBD2. Trimming cost V 0 bases and J 8 bases; bases outside gene matches: 6. Germline V gene sequence: CDR1 LGHNA, CDR2 YSLEER. The CDR3 has 16 residues.

The chain carries TRBV9 and TRBJ1-1; TRBD1 might be the D (5 bases). Germline CDR1 is SGDLS and CDR2 is YYNGEE. The CDR3 length is 13 residues. Trimming removed 2 bases at V and 1 base at J, with 6 bases between. The CDR3 bases are TGTGCCAGCAGCGTTACAGGGAACACTGAAGCTTTCTTT. As protein: CASSVTGNTEAFF.

This sequence joins TRBV9 and TRBJ1-3; D is unclear. V was cut by 4 bases and J by 4 bases, with 9 bases left in between. The CDR3 loop spans 13 amino acids. CDR1 and CDR2 (germline): SGDLS, YYNGEE. The DNA of the CDR3 is TGTGCCAGCAGCCCCGGACGGGGAAACACCATATATTTT. This encodes CASSPGRGNTIYF.

The chain combines TRBV3-1 (or the pseudogene TRBV3-2) with TRBJ2-7; possibly TRBD1 for D (6 bases). Trimming took 5 bases from V and 0 from J, leaving 14 bases between them. The germline V gene has CDR1 LGHDT and CDR2 YNNKEL (reference sequence). The CDR3 is made up of 15 amino acids. DNA of the CDR3: TGTGCCAGCAGCTTAACCGAGACAGGCTCCTACGAGCAGTACTTC. This translates into CASSLTETGSYEQYF.

The genes are TRBV18 and TRBJ1-2; D is ambiguous. Deletions cut 3 bases from V and 0 bases from J, with 5 bases between. The CDR3 totals 13 residues. Germline-derived CDR1 and CDR2 are KGHSH and LQKENI. The CDR3 protein is CASSPDANYGYTF. CDR3 bases: TGTGCCAGCTCACCGGACGCTAACTATGGCTACACCTTC.

The gene calls are TRBV28 and TRBJ1-2, with D tentatively TRBD1 (6 bases). Germline V gene data show CDR1 as MDHEN and CDR2 as SYDVKM. V lost 5 bases to trimming and J lost 8 bases, with 21 bases between them. The CDR3 spans 15 residues. The CDR3: CASSGLRGGRGGYTF. The CDR3 DNA sequence: TGTGCCAGCAGTGGCCTTCGGGGGGGCCGGGGAGGCTACACCTTC.

The chain carries TRBV2 and TRBJ1-5, with a tentative D call TRBD1 (5 bases). Germline V lookup: CDR1 SNHLY, CDR2 FYNNEI. CDR3 length: 14 residues. The V end lost 2 bases, the J end lost 5 bases, and 10 bases lay between the germline ends. The CDR3 loop is CASSEQGTYQPQHF. CDR3 nucleotides: TGTGCCAGCAGTGAACAGGGTACTTATCAGCCCCAGCATTTT. The complete variable domain, with remaining parts taken from reference TRBV2 and TRBJ1-5, reads EPEVTQTPSHQVTQMGQEVILRCVPISNHLYFYWYRQILGQKVEFLVSFYNNEISEKSEIFDDQFSVERPDGSNFTLKIRSTKLEDSAMYFCASSEQGTYQPQHFGDGTRLSIL.

The V call is TRBV4-1, the J call TRBJ1-4; TRBD1 agrees at 12 bases. The CDR3 spans 17 residues. Germline assignment: CDR1 MGHRA and CDR2 YSYEKL. The junction had 7 bases not matched to a gene; V was cut back by 0 bases and J by 8 bases. This CDR3 reads CASSQDGTGGEREKLFF. CDR3 nucleotides: TGCGCCAGCAGCCAAGATGGGACAGGGGGCGAAAGGGAAAAACTGTTTTTT.

This clone was detected once. The chain couples TRBV12-3 or TRBV12-4 to TRBJ2-2; D is unresolved. V was pared by 6 bases and J by 8 bases, with 13 bases between. The CDR3 covers 13 residues. This chain's CDR3 is CASRSLKGGELFF. CDR3 nucleotides: TGTGCCAGCAGGTCCTTAAAGGGAGGGGAGCTGTTTTTT.

V and J are TRBV28 and TRBJ2-7, with D possibly called TRBD1 or TRBD2 (5 bases each). V lost 4 bases and J 3 bases, leaving 16 bases between the germline ends. There are 15 residues in the CDR3. Per the germline V gene, CDR1 is MDHEN and CDR2 is SYDVKM. The CDR3 sequence is CASSYPRGRNYEQYF. The DNA of the CDR3 is TGTGCCAGCAGTTACCCACGGGGCAGGAACTACGAGCAGTACTTC.

The J gene is TRBJ2-1, the V gene TRBV2; D not resolved. V was trimmed by 4 bases and J by 8 bases, leaving 6 bases between them. The CDR3 extends over 11 amino acids. Germline lookup yields CDR1 SNHLY and CDR2 FYNNEI. CDR3 protein: CASSGSHEQFF. The CDR3 nucleotides read TGTGCCAGCAGTGGGAGCCATGAGCAGTTCTTC.

This clone was counted once. J is TRBJ1-1 and V is TRBV24-1, with no clear D. Between the trimmed V and J ends, which lost 3 bases and 1 base, there was a span of 8 bases. CDR1 is KGHDR and CDR2 is SFDVKD in the germline V gene. The CDR3 spans 14 residues. CDR3 DNA: TGTGCCACCAGTGATCAGGTGGGGAACACTGAAGCTTTCTTT. Translated: CATSDQVGNTEAFF.

The rearrangement joins TRBV29-1 to TRBJ1-2; D gene uncertain. CDR1 and CDR2 from the germline V gene are SQVTM and ANQGSEA. Trimming removed 4 bases at V and 8 bases at J, with 20 bases between. The CDR3 is 14 residues long. The CDR3 nucleotides are TGCAGCGTTGTAGTTACGTCCAGGATGGGCGGCTACACCTTC. This codes for CSVVVTSRMGGYTF.

The CDR3 DNA reads TGTGCCAGTAGTCAGGTGGGATATAATTCACCCCTCCACTTT. Translation: CASSQVGYNSPLHF. The chain links TRBV19 to TRBJ1-6; D not resolved. Germline V gene data show CDR1 as LNHDA and CDR2 as SQIVND (reference sequence). V was pared by 5 bases and J by 4 bases, with 9 bases between. The CDR3 totals 14 residues.

V gene TRBV7-3 combines with J gene TRBJ2-5; 7 bases match TRBD1. Germline CDR1 SGHTA, CDR2 FQGTGA. CDR3 size: 15 residues. V lost 3 bases to trimming and J lost 3 bases; unmatched junction nucleotides: 7. Here the CDR3 reads CASSFLTGLEETQYF. The CDR3 DNA follows: TGTGCCAGCAGCTTTTTGACAGGGCTTGAAGAGACCCAGTACTTC.

On this clone: At one end, the junction sequence differs from germline, possibly due to a read error. The sample holds other DNA sequences that translate to the same CDR3. The rearrangement joins TRBV4-3 to TRBJ1-2; 9 bases match TRBD1. There are 17 residues in the CDR3. Germline-derived CDR1 and CDR2 are LGHNA and YSLEER. The CDR3 spells CASSQDGTGGRRRGYTF. CDR3 bases: TGCGCCAGCAGCCAAGATGGAACAGGGGGCCGGCGGCGTGGCTACACTTTC.

This clone appeared a few times. V and J are TRBV7-3 and TRBJ2-2; 9 bases map to TRBD1. Losses at the gene ends were 5 bases for V and 5 bases for J; bases not matched to a gene: 9. The CDR3 runs 16 residues. CDR1 SGHTA and CDR2 FQGTGA come from the germline V gene. The CDR3 is CASSLSGQGGTGELFF. In DNA form, the CDR3 reads TGTGCCAGCAGCCTATCGGGACAGGGAGGGACCGGGGAGCTGTTTTTT.

The genes are TRBV25-1 and TRBJ1-2; D is ambiguous. V shed 7 bases and J shed 4 bases, with 7 bases lying between them. This CDR3 is 11 amino acids long. Germline V lookup: CDR1 MGHDK, CDR2 SYGVNS. In DNA, the CDR3 is TGTGCCAGCAATGGAGGCTATGGCTACACCTTC. It specifies CASNGGYGYTF.

The J gene is TRBJ1-1, the V gene TRBV10-3; 8 bases align to TRBD1. Germline trimming cut 4 bases from V and 0 bases from J; bases unmatched to any gene: 10. The germline V gene has CDR1 ENHRY and CDR2 SYGVKD. There are 17 residues in the CDR3. CDR3 protein: CAISAKQGESMNTEAFF. In nucleotides, the CDR3 is TGTGCCATCAGTGCAAAACAGGGGGAATCTATGAACACTGAAGCTTTCTTT.

The chain joins TRBV7-6 to TRBJ2-3; TRBD2 matches at 9 bases. Trimming took 7 bases from V and 0 from J; bases not matched to a gene: 5. The CDR3 has 15 amino acids. The germline CDR1 and CDR2 sequences are SGHVS and FNYEAQ. The CDR3 is CASTKLAGSTDTQYF. Here the CDR3 DNA reads TGTGCCAGCACCAAACTAGCGGGCAGCACAGATACGCAGTATTTT.

The chain carries TRBV27 and TRBJ2-6; D is possibly TRBD1 (6 bases). V was clipped by 5 bases and J by 0 bases, with 11 bases between them. Per the germline V gene, CDR1 is MNHEY and CDR2 is SMNVEV (reference sequence). The CDR3 runs 16 residues. The CDR3 DNA reads TGTGCCAGCAGTACGACAGGTGTCTCTGGGGCCAACGTCCTGACTTTC. Translating it yields CASSTTGVSGANVLTF.

The chain has TRBV10-3 and TRBJ2-7; TRBD1 might be the D (6 bases). This CDR3 comprises 15 residues. Germline CDR1 reads ENHRY; CDR2 reads SYGVKD. V was cut by 5 bases and J by 7 bases, with 21 bases left in between. This chain's CDR3 is CAISPLQGPQGEQYF. CDR3 coding DNA: TGTGCCATCAGTCCATTACAGGGCCCCCAGGGAGAGCAGTACTTC.

This clone was seen a few times. The V and J genes are TRBV3-1 (or the pseudogene TRBV3-2) and TRBJ1-5; 7 bases are a match to TRBD1. This CDR3 has 15 amino acids. Germline values: CDR1 LGHDT, CDR2 YNNKEL (reference sequence). Losses at the gene ends were 4 bases for V and 0 bases for J; bases not matched to a gene: 3. The CDR3 DNA sequence: TGTGCCAGCAGCCCCGACAGGGATAGCAATCAGCCCCAGCATTTT. This translates into CASSPDRDSNQPQHF.

J is TRBJ2-7 and V is TRBV2; 7 positions match TRBD2. V gave up 6 bases and J gave up 0 bases; unmatched junction bases: 5. The germline CDR1 and CDR2 sequences are SNHLY and FYNNEI. CDR3 length equals 14 residues. CDR3 sequence (DNA): TGTGCCAGCAGGGAGATAGCGGGCTCCTACGAGCAGTACTTC. Translation: CASREIAGSYEQYF.

This clone has only one observation. The gene calls are TRBV6-2 or TRBV6-3 and TRBJ1-4, with D uncertain. Between the trimmed V and J ends, which lost 5 bases and 6 bases, there was a span of 19 bases. The CDR3 contains 16 residues. CDR1 MNHEY and CDR2 SVGEGT come from the germline V gene. For the CDR3, the DNA is TGTGCCAGCAGTAAACTCAACAGCGACGGGGATGAAAAACTGTTTTTT. Encoded protein: CASSKLNSDGDEKLFF.

CDR3 bases: TGTGCCAGTAGTAGACAGGACTTCTCTGGAAACACCATATATTTT. This gives the protein CASSRQDFSGNTIYF. The chain has TRBV19 and TRBJ1-3; TRBD1 might be the D (6 bases). The V end was cut by 4 bases, the J end by 0 bases, with 10 bases between. CDR3 length: 15 residues. Germline values: CDR1 LNHDA, CDR2 SQIVND (reference sequence).

The CDR3 here is CASSLAQANYGYTF. CDR3 sequence (DNA): TGTGCCAGCAGCTTAGCTCAGGCTAACTATGGCTACACCTTC. The chain has TRBV7-9 and TRBJ1-2; D call uncertain. CDR1 and CDR2 from the germline V gene are SEHNR and FQNEAQ (reference sequence). Trimming removed 0 bases at V and 0 bases at J, with 5 bases between. CDR3 length equals 14 residues.